The 10 T cell receptor beta chains given below trace back to one sample, sequenced in a study of early T cells in non-severe SARS-CoV-2 infection. TCRdb fed the 5' RACE reads into MiXCR, producing one record per CDR3 protein. The repertoire holds 100,000 to 130,000 distinct CDR3 sequences, with over 8.5% as singletons. Sequencing was carried out using whole blood. These receptor sequences come from an adult who was a healthcare worker with PCR-confirmed SARS-CoV-2 infection or an uninfected control (not recorded which).

This clonotype was observed a few times. The chain uses TRBV7-3 and TRBJ2-4; 7 bases are shared with TRBD2. The junction had 5 bases not matched to a gene; V was cut back by 0 bases and J by 0 bases. The CDR3 length is 17 residues. CDR1 and CDR2 (germline): SGHTA, FQGTGA. This CDR3 is CASSLTRLAVAKNIQYF. The CDR3 nucleotides read TGTGCCAGCAGCTTAACCAGACTAGCTGTAGCCAAAAACATTCAGTACTTC.

This clonotype was counted a few times. V usage is TRBV12-3 or TRBV12-4 and J usage is TRBJ2-1, with TRBD2 identical over 13 bases. This CDR3 region has 18 residues. After removal of 7 bases from V and 3 bases from J, the junction contained 12 bases not matched to a gene. For the CDR3, the DNA is TGTGCCAGCACCGAGACTAGCGGGAGGCTCAAGGGCTACAATGAGCAGTTCTTC. Its translation: CASTETSGRLKGYNEQFF.

In this sample, this clonotype turned up many times. This chain joins TRBV20-1 and TRBJ2-7, with TRBD1 matching over 10 bases. Per germline, CDR1 DFQATT and CDR2 SNEGSKA (reference sequence). The CDR3 runs to 15 residues. Trimming took 0 bases from V and 6 from J; bases not matched to a gene: 8. CDR3 coding DNA: TGCAGTGCTAGAGATGACACGGGACAGGGGAGCGAGCAGTACTTC. Translated: CSARDDTGQGSEQYF.

This clonotype was observed a handful of times. The rearrangement uses TRBV5-4 and TRBJ2-5, with D uncertain. CDR3 length: 14 amino acids. Trimming stripped 4 bases from V and 4 bases from J, with 14 bases between. The germline CDR1 and CDR2 sequences are SGHNT and YYREEE (reference sequence). The CDR3 here is CASSPPTDVETQYF. The CDR3 DNA is TGTGCCAGCAGCCCTCCGACGGATGTAGAGACCCAGTACTTC.

The gene calls are TRBV20-1 and TRBJ1-2; D remains unclear. The length of the CDR3 is 11 residues. Germline CDR1 reads DFQATT; CDR2 reads SNEGSKA (reference sequence). Trimming shortened V by 3 bases and J by 9 bases, and 11 bases separated the two germline ends. CDR3 sequence reads: CSASRSRSYTF. DNA of the CDR3: TGCAGTGCTAGTAGGTCGCGGAGCTACACCTTC.

The chain carries TRBV2 and TRBJ2-1; 7 bases line up with TRBD1. CDR3 length: 14 amino acids. The V segment lost 1 base and the J segment 5 bases; nucleotides outside the gene matches: 2. Germline values: CDR1 SNHLY, CDR2 FYNNEI. The CDR3 loop is CASSEGQGDNEQFF. The DNA of the CDR3 is TGTGCCAGCAGTGAAGGCCAGGGGGACAATGAGCAGTTCTTC.

Only a few counts were recorded for this clonotype. The chain links TRBV5-1 to TRBJ2-1; 14 nucleotides agree with TRBD2. The CDR3 has 18 residues. Germline V gene lookup returns CDR1 SGHRS and CDR2 YFSETQ. V lost 3 bases and J lost 2; bases outside the gene matches: 7. CDR3 DNA: TGCGCCAGCAGCTCCCCCGGGACTAGCGGGAGTACCTACAATGAGCAGTTCTTC. Its translation is CASSSPGTSGSTYNEQFF.

The table lists this clonotype with many counts. The chain recombines TRBV6-1 with TRBJ1-1, with no clear D. The CDR3 spans 14 residues. Between the trimmed V and J ends, which lost 3 bases and 4 bases, there was a span of 12 bases. Germline V gives CDR1 MNHNS, CDR2 SASEGT. For the CDR3, the DNA is TGTGCCAGCAGTGAGTTCAAGTTCGTCACTGAAGCTTTCTTT. The encoded protein is CASSEFKFVTEAFF.

This clonotype came up a few times. V is TRBV6-4 and J is TRBJ2-1, with 7 bases that match TRBD2. Germline loops: CDR1 MRHNA, CDR2 SNTAGT. V lost 6 bases, J lost 8 bases, and 13 bases stayed unmatched. The CDR3 sequence is 15 residues long. CDR3 in amino acids: CASSRSRAGVDEQFF. The CDR3 DNA sequence: TGTGCCAGCAGCCGATCGAGGGCGGGAGTCGATGAGCAGTTCTTC.

This clonotype has at least ten counts. The chain joins TRBV28 to TRBJ2-7, with D tentatively TRBD2 (5 bases). V was shortened by 4 bases and J by 4 bases, with 14 bases between the two germline ends. The CDR3 is 14 amino acids. Germline V gives CDR1 MDHEN, CDR2 SYDVKM. The CDR3: CASSSPSGLYEQYF. For the CDR3, the DNA is TGTGCCAGCAGTTCCCCCAGCGGTTTATACGAGCAGTACTTC.